This T cell receptor beta chain was documented in a study of early T cells in non-severe SARS-CoV-2 infection. On the study more broadly: Sequencing used unsorted whole-blood bulk RNA, so chains lack pairing.

V was clipped by 1 base and J by 6 bases; unmatched bases: 14. Germline loops: CDR1 SGHTA, CDR2 FQGNSA. The CDR3 runs 18 residues. Researchers attached unique molecular identifiers to individual cDNA molecules. TCRdb independently ran MiXCR on the 5' RACE reads; one entry per CDR3 protein. The table lists some 40,000 distinct CDR3 sequences, about 6% of them singletons. This clonotype was counted only a few times. The chain employs TRBV7-2 and TRBJ1-5, with 8 bases identical to TRBD1. This material consisted of whole blood, taken at baseline. The sequence came from an adult who was a healthcare worker with PCR-confirmed SARS-CoV-2 infection or an uninfected control (not recorded which). The CDR3 reads CASSLEAGGAGNSQPQHF. CDR3 DNA: TGTGCCAGCAGCTTAGAAGCAGGGGGCGCAGGTAACTCTCAGCCCCAGCATTTT. The whole variable domain, remainder taken from reference TRBV7-2 and TRBJ1-5, is GAGVSQSPSNKVTEKGKDVELRCDPISGHTALYWYRQSLGQGLEFLIYFQGNSAPDKSGLPSDRFSAERTGGSVSTLTIQRTQQEDSAVYLCASSLEAGGAGNSQPQHFGDGTRLSIL.